This section outlines one TCR delta chain sequence together with its context. The protein given by TCRdb reflects a much larger clone and differs at residue 4 from this DNA's translation, likely from a read error; the protein shown is the DNA's translation. Genomic DNA from isolated PBMCs served as the sequencing template. This sample stems from a study of gamma delta lymphoproliferative disorders and STAT genes. TCRdb reprocessed the multiplex PCR reads using CATT. Of under 5,000 delta-chain clones in the sample, about 1% are singletons; the top ten hold around a fifth. Germline V gives CDR1 GEAIGNYY, CDR2 EKD. This CDR3 is built from 17 residues.

This clonotype originated in a human donor in good health. The sequencing input was blood. The J gene is TRDJ1, the V gene TRDV2; 10 nucleotides line up with TRDD3. The CDR3 DNA follows: TGTGCCTGTGGCACCGTTGGGGGGGATACGCGCACCGATAAACTCATCTTT. Translation gives CACGTVGGDTRTDKLIF.